The TCR beta chain described here comes from a study of graft-versus-host responses after intestinal transplantation. About the study: Recipients were given multivisceral, liver-intestinal, or isolated intestinal transplants. Every recipient underwent anti-thymocyte globulin induction, then tacrolimus and steroids for 2 to 3 years. Overall study results and limits: In patients with graft-donor T cell macrochimerism, allograft graft-versus-host to host-versus-graft clonal ratios were high. Recipient marrow showed GvH clones, some seen first in ileum or blood.

This clone was seen a handful of times. Its specificity is not known. Clones were read by immunoSEQ multiplex PCR, and TCRdb kept only the in-frame ones, dropping some. This table holds 90,000 to 130,000 clones, around 93% found once. Unmatched junction bases numbered 7, after V lost 4 bases and J lost 6 bases. The CDR3 consists of 15 residues. The germline V gene encodes CDR1 SGHRS and CDR2 YFSETQ. This rearrangement joins TRBV5-1 to TRBJ2-1, with 10 bases lining up with TRBD1. The TCR comes from a human donor who received an intestinal transplant. The sample in question was unstimulated CD8+ T cells sorted from spleen or lymph node cells, obtained before intestinal transplant. CDR3 sequence (DNA): TGCGCCAGCAGCCCGGGACAGGGGATTATCAATGAGCAGTTCTTC. Its protein is CASSPGQGIINEQFF.